This T cell receptor beta chain stems from a study of T cells in localized non-small cell lung cancer. General study findings and limits: A median of roughly 55 of the top 100 tumor clones appeared in adjacent lung, which was paired and uninvolved. Heterogeneity is still possible, as just one tumor region was sequenced. The greatest T cell clonality was found in uninvolved adjacent lung (higher than in tumor). Higher T cell density in the blood was associated with longer overall survival, whereas higher adjacent-lung clonality associated with shorter survival.

Sequenced by immunoSEQ multiplex PCR; TCRdb stores in-frame clones only, minus some. Seen here are about 20,000 clones, roughly nine tenths observed once, and the top ten hold over 20%. A remark on this clone: Its matching antigen is unknown.

Germline CDR1 is SGHTA and CDR2 is FQGNSA. The ends were cut back, 0 bases at V and 3 bases at J, with 12 bases in the middle. The CDR3 is made up of 15 amino acids. The source material was PBMCs, sampled before any cancer treatment. The sequence derives from a man aged 35-69 years with stage II squamous cell lung carcinoma. The chain combines TRBV7-2 with TRBJ2-7; D gene ambiguous. In DNA form, the CDR3 reads TGTGCCAGCAGCTTAGCGTACGGGTCCAGCTACGAGCAGTACTTC. It yields the protein CASSLAYGSSYEQYF.